One sample yielded the 13 T cell receptor beta chains listed below, sequenced in a study of blood T cell repertoires in COVID-19. Clones were sequenced by immunoSEQ multiplex PCR, and TCRdb holds only the in-frame ones, with some missing. The sample has approximately 61,000 clones; 88% are singletons. Sequencing used peripheral blood. The receptor set was obtained from a woman of 80 years or more with active COVID-19.

The chain has TRBV5-4 and TRBJ1-2, with D uncertain. CDR1 is SGHNT, CDR2 YYREEE, per germline (reference sequence). This CDR3 spans 13 amino acids. V lost 1 base to trimming and J lost 4 bases, with 8 bases between them. This CDR3 is CASSLQASYGYTF. In DNA form, the CDR3 reads TGTGCCAGCAGCTTGCAGGCCTCCTATGGCTACACCTTC. The complete variable domain, with remaining parts taken from reference TRBV5-4 and TRBJ1-2, reads ETGVTQSPTHLIKTRGQQVTLRCSSQSGHNTVSWYQQALGQGPQFIFQYYREEENGRGNFPPRFSGLQFPNYSSELNVNALELDDSALYLCASSLQASYGYTFGSGTRLTVV.

The rearrangement uses TRBV19 and TRBJ2-2, with TRBD1 as a possible D gene (5 bases). Looked up from germline, CDR1 is LNHDA and CDR2 is SQIVND (reference sequence). V was trimmed by 5 bases and J by 7 bases, leaving 14 bases between them. The CDR3 has 14 amino acids. Here the CDR3 reads CASSALQGVGELFF. The CDR3 DNA reads TGTGCCAGTAGTGCCCTCCAGGGCGTCGGGGAGCTGTTTTTT.

This sequence joins TRBV7-2 and TRBJ1-6, with D perhaps TRBD1 (5 bases). The V gene lost 5 bases and the J gene lost 9 bases, with 11 bases spanning the gap. Germline CDR1 is SGHTA and CDR2 is FQGNSA. CDR3 length: 13 residues. The CDR3 DNA sequence: TGTGCCAGCAGCCCAGGGTTTGGTTCACCCCTCCACTTT. As protein: CASSPGFGSPLHF.

This clone is a singleton in its sample. The chain combines TRBV2 with TRBJ2-5, with 8 nucleotides matching TRBD1. V shed 7 bases, J shed 3 bases, and the junction held 7 bases outside the gene matches. In germline, CDR1 is SNHLY, CDR2 FYNNEI. The CDR3 spans 14 residues. CDR3 residues: CASISGTGKETQYF. The CDR3 nucleotides are TGTGCCAGCATTTCCGGGACAGGCAAAGAGACCCAGTACTTC.

The rearrangement links TRBV6-5 to TRBJ1-4; 8 bases align to TRBD1. J was trimmed by 6 bases and V by 5 bases; bases with no gene match: 8. Germline V lookup: CDR1 MNHEY, CDR2 SVGAGI. There are 15 residues in the CDR3. CDR3 loop: CASSLRTGRDEKLFF. CDR3 in DNA: TGTGCCAGCAGTCTACGGACAGGGAGGGATGAAAAACTGTTTTTT.

The genes are TRBV10-2 and TRBJ2-1; tentatively, D is TRBD1 (6 bases). V dropped 7 bases and J dropped 6 bases, with 13 bases sitting between them. Germline V gene sequence: CDR1 WSHSY, CDR2 SAAADI. CDR3 size: 13 residues. CDR3 in DNA: TGCGCCAGCACCGAGGGGACACTCAATGAGCAGTTCTTC. Its translation is CASTEGTLNEQFF.

The genes are TRBV14 and TRBJ1-6; no clear D. V was clipped by 1 base and J by 0 bases, with 10 bases between them. The CDR3 loop spans 17 amino acids. CDR1 and CDR2 (germline): SGHDN, FVKESK. The CDR3 sequence: CASSQAARSSYNSPLHF. The CDR3 nucleotides read TGTGCCAGCAGCCAAGCCGCCAGGTCCTCCTATAATTCACCCCTCCACTTT. The full variable domain, in which reference TRBV14 and TRBJ1-6 provide the parts outside the CDR3, is EAGVTQFPSHSVIEKGQTVTLRCDPISGHDNLYWYRRVMGKEIKFLLHFVKESKQDESGMPNNRFLAERTGGTYSTLKVQPAELEDSGVYFCASSQAARSSYNSPLHFGNGTRLTVT.

This chain uses TRBV7-9 with TRBJ1-5; TRBD1 matches 7 bases. There are 17 residues in the CDR3. Trimming removed 5 bases from V and 0 bases from J; junction bases left unmatched: 10. CDR1 is SEHNR, CDR2 FQNEAQ, per germline (reference sequence). Here the CDR3 DNA reads TGTGCCAGCAGCGGATGGGCAGGGGGGAATAGCAATCAGCCCCAGCATTTT. It encodes CASSGWAGGNSNQPQHF. Together with reference TRBV7-9 and TRBJ1-5, the CDR3 gives the full variable domain: DTGVSQNPRHKITKRGQNVTFRCDPISEHNRLYWYRQTLGQGPEFLTYFQNEAQLEKSRLLSDRFSAERPKGSFSTLEIQRTEQGDSAMYLCASSGWAGGNSNQPQHFGDGTRLSIL.

The J gene is TRBJ1-2, the V gene TRBV28, with a tentative D call TRBD1 (6 bases). The germline V and J ends were trimmed by 7 bases and 8 bases, with 20 bases remaining between them. From germline, CDR1 is MDHEN and CDR2 SYDVKM. The CDR3 is 14 amino acids. Here the CDR3 DNA reads TGTGCCAGCACCCCTAGTTGGGGGGGCGAGGGCTACACCTTC. Translation gives CASTPSWGGEGYTF.

The chain recombines TRBV7-9 with TRBJ2-1, with 9 bases lining up with TRBD2. V trimming: 5 bases; J trimming: 5 bases; junction bases outside the gene matches: 13. The CDR3 is made up of 17 amino acids. The germline V gene encodes CDR1 SEHNR and CDR2 FQNEAQ (reference sequence). CDR3 sequence: CASSPARGGRGDNEQFF. The CDR3 DNA is TGTGCCAGCAGCCCGGCGCGGGGGGGTCGTGGGGACAATGAGCAGTTCTTC.

The rearrangement uses TRBV7-2 and TRBJ2-4, with D possibly TRBD1 on 6 matching bases. Germline V gene sequence: CDR1 SGHTA, CDR2 FQGNSA. The CDR3 is made up of 14 amino acids. V lost 0 bases and J lost 8, with 11 bases in between. DNA for the CDR3: TGTGCCAGCAGCTTAGCTGGGGGCGAGGACATTCAGTACTTC. This translates into CASSLAGGEDIQYF.

CDR3 nucleotides: TGCGCCAGCAGCCAAGATTTGCAGGGTGTGGGGCAGTACTTC. Translating it yields CASSQDLQGVGQYF. The V and J genes are TRBV4-3 and TRBJ2-7, with D possibly being TRBD1 (5 bases). Germline values: CDR1 LGHNA, CDR2 YSLEER. Trimming shortened V by 0 bases and J by 9 bases, and 15 bases separated the two germline ends. The CDR3 sequence is 14 residues long.

The chain joins TRBV5-5 to TRBJ2-7; D gene uncertain. This CDR3 has 12 amino acids. The V end was cut by 0 bases, the J end by 7 bases, with 8 bases between. Germline lookup yields CDR1 SGHKS and CDR2 YYEKEE (reference sequence). CDR3: CASSLAFQEQYF. The CDR3 region has the DNA TGTGCCAGCAGCTTGGCTTTCCAGGAGCAGTACTTC.